One sample yielded the 27 T cell receptor beta chains listed below, sequenced in a study of blood T cells in healthy people across ages. For the second PCR, which ran for roughly 6 to 12 cycles, a sample-barcoded 5' primer and a J-beta primer mix were used. Each CDR3 protein gets one entry after TCRdb re-called the 5' RACE reads with MiXCR. The table has 500,000 to 700,000 distinct CDR3 sequences, under 30% seen once. The sample was blood. These receptors all stem from an elderly woman in good health.

This clonotype was counted at least ten times. The chain recombines TRBV20-1 with TRBJ2-7; D gene uncertain. V was clipped by 1 base and J by 0 bases, with 13 bases between them. Germline CDR1 DFQATT, CDR2 SNEGSKA (reference sequence). The CDR3 runs 15 residues. CDR3 in DNA: TGCAGTGCTAGAGCCCCCCAGTGGGGCTCCTACGAGCAGTACTTC. Translating gives CSARAPQWGSYEQYF.

The genes are TRBV5-1 and TRBJ1-1; no reliable D call. CDR3 size: 13 residues. From germline, CDR1 is SGHRS and CDR2 YFSETQ. V gave up 0 bases and J gave up 3 bases, with 6 bases separating them. Written as DNA, the CDR3 is TGCGCCAGCAGCTTGGACTTCGACACTGAAGCTTTCTTT. Translation gives CASSLDFDTEAFF.

This clonotype was observed at least ten times. The chain carries TRBV19 and TRBJ2-7, with TRBD2 as a possible D gene (5 bases). V lost 5 bases, J lost 4 bases, and 12 bases lay in between. The CDR3 is 13 residues long. CDR1 is LNHDA and CDR2 is SQIVND in the germline V gene (reference sequence). The CDR3 DNA reads TGTGCCAGTAGTCTCCCGGACTCGTACGAGCAGTACTTC. Amino acid sequence: CASSLPDSYEQYF.

This clonotype has just a few counts. This chain connects TRBV5-1 to TRBJ2-2; tentative D call: TRBD2 (6 bases). The CDR3 runs to 15 residues. Germline lookup yields CDR1 SGHRS and CDR2 YFSETQ. With 3 bases removed from V and 5 bases from J, the gap between germline ends came to 14 bases. The CDR3 reads CASSSLGGATGELFF. The DNA for the CDR3 is TGCGCCAGCAGCTCCCTGGGGGGAGCAACCGGGGAGCTGTTTTTT.

This clonotype was seen at least ten times. The chain carries TRBV12-5 and TRBJ2-1; TRBD2 agrees at 10 bases. J was trimmed by 8 bases and V by 0 bases; bases with no gene match: 4. The CDR3 is 15 amino acids. Germline V CDR1 and CDR2: LGHNT, FRNRAP. In nucleotides, the CDR3 is TGTGCTAGTGGTTTGGTAGCGGGGGGGTTATATGAGCAGTTCTTC. As protein: CASGLVAGGLYEQFF.

This clonotype was observed a few times. The chain carries TRBV2 and TRBJ1-1; D is ambiguous. This CDR3 has 13 residues. The germline gives CDR1 SNHLY, CDR2 FYNNEI. V was pared by 7 bases and J by 6 bases, with 15 bases between. The CDR3: CASTTEGFAEAFF. CDR3 coding DNA: TGTGCCAGCACCACGGAGGGTTTCGCTGAAGCTTTCTTT.

This clonotype occurred many times. V and J are TRBV6-1 and TRBJ1-2; D gene unclear. Per germline, CDR1 MNHNS and CDR2 SASEGT. The V end was cut by 5 bases, the J end by 4 bases, with 8 bases between. CDR3 length: 12 amino acids. The CDR3 region is CASSPEVYGYTF. CDR3 sequence (DNA): TGTGCCAGCAGTCCGGAGGTCTATGGCTACACCTTC.

This clonotype was observed at least ten times. This chain connects TRBV2 to TRBJ1-2; D gene unclear. Germline values: CDR1 SNHLY, CDR2 FYNNEI. CDR3 size: 15 residues. V was shortened by 2 bases and J by 4 bases, with 14 bases between the two germline ends. The CDR3 DNA follows: TGTGCCAGCAGTGAATCGCAGAAACCTTTCTATGGCTACACCTTC. Translating gives CASSESQKPFYGYTF.

This clonotype was detected ten times or more. The gene calls are TRBV5-1 and TRBJ1-2, with TRBD1 identical over 7 bases. Germline lookup yields CDR1 SGHRS and CDR2 YFSETQ. The trim removed 6 bases at V and 4 bases at J, leaving 15 bases unmatched. The CDR3 consists of 16 residues. The CDR3 DNA follows: TGCGCCAGCAACGTTGGCGGCAGGCAGGGGGGCTATGGCTACACCTTC. It yields the protein CASNVGGRQGGYGYTF.

For this clonotype: This may arise from a read error, as a much more abundant clone is one base away. This rearrangement joins TRBV3-1 to TRBJ1-6; the D gene is possibly TRBD1 (6 bases). The CDR3 spans 14 residues. The germline V gene encodes CDR1 LGHDT and CDR2 YNNKEL (reference sequence). The CDR3 loop is CVSSLRTENSPLHF. The CDR3 DNA reads as TGTGTCAGCAGCCTCCGGACAGAGAATTCACCCCTCCACTTT. The full variable domain, its missing parts supplied by reference TRBV3-1 and TRBJ1-6, is DTAVSQTPKYLVTQMGNDKSIKCEQNLGHDTMYWYKQDSKKFLKIMFSYNNKELIINETVPNRFSPKSPDKAHLNLHINSLELGDSAVYFCVSSLRTENSPLHFGNGTRLTVT.

This clonotype was seen a handful of times. The rearrangement links TRBV11-2 to TRBJ1-1; D not resolved. The CDR3 has 16 residues. The germline gives CDR1 SGHAT, CDR2 FQNNGV. V was trimmed by 0 bases and J by 4 bases, leaving 15 bases between them. The CDR3 protein is CASSLDSARGGTEAFF. CDR3 DNA sequence: TGTGCCAGCAGCTTAGACTCGGCCCGTGGCGGCACTGAAGCTTTCTTT.

This clonotype was counted a single time. The V gene is TRBV7-9, the J gene TRBJ1-1; D is unclear. CDR1 is SEHNR and CDR2 is FQNEAQ in the germline V gene (reference sequence). The V and J ends lost 3 bases and 6 bases respectively, with 8 bases between them. This CDR3 is 12 amino acids long. The CDR3 here is CASSFASAEAFF. The DNA for the CDR3 is TGTGCCAGCAGCTTTGCAAGCGCTGAAGCTTTCTTT.

This chain links TRBV20-1 with TRBJ2-3, with 7 positions matching TRBD1. The trim removed 3 bases at V and 14 bases at J, leaving 17 bases unmatched. Germline CDR1 and CDR2: DFQATT and SNEGSKA (reference sequence). The length of the CDR3 is 14 residues. The CDR3 DNA sequence: TGCAGTGCTAGGGGGGACAGTAGGGATGAAAAACTGTATTTT. Its translation is CSARGDSRDEKLYF.

Notes on this clonotype: Since a much larger clone is just one base distant, this may be a read error. The chain recombines TRBV11-2 with TRBJ2-7; D is perhaps TRBD1 or TRBD2 (6 bases each). The CDR3 loop spans 17 amino acids. Trimming took 2 bases from V and 7 from J, leaving 24 bases between them. Germline assignment: CDR1 SGHAT and CDR2 FQNNGV. CDR3 sequence (DNA): TGTGCCAGCAGCTTATACGTCCCGGGGGCCTCCTACAATGAGCAGTACTTC. Protein sequence: CASSLYVPGASYNEQYF.

This clonotype was seen many times. The CDR3 here is CAWSMGSYEQYF. The DNA of the CDR3 is TGTGCCTGGAGCATGGGTTCCTACGAGCAGTACTTC. The chain uses TRBV30 and TRBJ2-7, with no clear D. The V end lost 3 bases, the J end lost 1 base, and 7 bases lay between the germline ends. The CDR3 has 12 residues. CDR1 and CDR2 from the germline V gene are GTSNPN and SVGIG (reference sequence).

The CDR3 bases are TGTGCCAGCAGTTTCCTAGGGGGGACGCTCGCTGATGGCTACACCTTC. Encoded protein: CASSFLGGTLADGYTF. This sequence joins TRBV27 and TRBJ1-2; a weak D match, TRBD1 (6 bases). V was clipped by 3 bases and J by 6 bases, with 20 bases between them. CDR1 is MNHEY and CDR2 is SMNVEV in the germline V gene (reference sequence). The CDR3 has 16 residues.

This clonotype came up many times. The CDR3 DNA is TGCAGCGTTGCGACAGGGGGAAACTATGGCTACACCTTC. Protein product: CSVATGGNYGYTF. The genes are TRBV29-1 and TRBJ1-2; 9 bases are a match to TRBD1. Germline loops: CDR1 SQVTM, CDR2 ANQGSEA. J gave up 2 bases and V 4 bases, and 2 bases lay outside the gene matches. The CDR3 is 13 amino acids.

Many counts were recorded for this clonotype. The V and J genes are TRBV24-1 and TRBJ2-3, with a weak D call TRBD2 (6 bases). The V gene's germline CDR1 is KGHDR and CDR2 SFDVKD. Trimming left V 5 bases short and J 2 bases short, with 13 bases between. This CDR3 contains 15 residues. The CDR3 coding sequence is TGTGCCACCAGTGCGGCGACTAGACCCACAGATACGCAGTATTTT. Translating gives CATSAATRPTDTQYF.

The genes are TRBV7-9 and TRBJ2-7, with a tentative D call TRBD2 (5 bases). Between the trimmed V and J ends, which lost 1 base and 5 bases, there was a span of 12 bases. The CDR3 length is 14 residues. Germline CDR1 reads SEHNR; CDR2 reads FQNEAQ (reference sequence). The chain's CDR3 is CASSLELVENEQYF. The CDR3, as DNA: TGTGCCAGCAGCTTAGAACTAGTTGAAAACGAGCAGTACTTC.

This clonotype appeared a few times. The junction shows a germline mismatch at one end, possibly a read error. This chain joins TRBV6-5 and TRBJ2-6, with D tentatively TRBD1 or TRBD2 (5 bases each). This CDR3 is built from 17 residues. CDR1 and CDR2 from the germline V gene are MNHEY and SVGAGI. CDR3 sequence reads: CASSSGGFRSGANVRTF. DNA for the CDR3: TGTGCCAGCAGTTCCGGAGGTTTTAGGTCTGGGGCCAACGTCCGGACTTTC.

At least ten counts were recorded for this clonotype. DNA for the CDR3: TGTGCCAGCAGCCAGGACAGACGAGGAATCAATGAGCAGTTCTTC. Amino acid sequence: CASSQDRRGINEQFF. V gene TRBV2 combines with J gene TRBJ2-1; weak D call: TRBD1 (6 bases). The germline V gene encodes CDR1 SNHLY and CDR2 FYNNEI. The CDR3 loop spans 15 amino acids. V lost 6 bases to trimming and J lost 6 bases, with 18 bases between them.

As for this clonotype: At one end the junction does not follow the germline gene, possibly because of a read error. The rearrangement links TRBV11-2 to TRBJ2-2; D perhaps matches TRBD2 (5 bases). This CDR3 is built from 14 residues. Germline loops: CDR1 SGHAT, CDR2 FQNNGV. CDR3 DNA sequence: TGTGCCAGCAGCTTAGTGCTTACGACCGGGGAGCGGTTTTTT. Protein product: CASSLVLTTGERFF.

The chain has TRBV6-2 or TRBV6-3 and TRBJ2-5, with TRBD2 matching 7 bases. V shed 4 bases and J 5 bases; nucleotides not matched to a gene: 10. Per germline, CDR1 MNHEY and CDR2 SVGEGT. The CDR3 covers 15 residues. The CDR3 region has the DNA TGTGCCAGCAGTTTAGCGGGCCGGGCATATGAGACCCAGTACTTC. It specifies CASSLAGRAYETQYF.

This clonotype was detected only a few times. A much larger clone sits a single nucleotide away, making a read error possible. J is TRBJ1-4 and V is TRBV7-2; D not certain. This CDR3 comprises 14 residues. CDR1 SGHTA and CDR2 FQGNSA come from the germline V gene. With 5 bases removed from V and 2 bases from J, the gap between germline ends came to 9 bases. The CDR3 DNA sequence: TGTGCCAGCAGCGGCGAAGGGACTAATGAAAAACTGTTTTTT. Translation gives CASSGEGTNEKLFF.

The table lists this clonotype with a count of one. V and J are TRBV10-3 and TRBJ2-1, with a weak D call TRBD2 (5 bases). The CDR3 loop spans 16 amino acids. V lost 11 bases and J 0 bases, leaving 20 bases between the germline ends. The V gene's germline CDR1 is ENHRY and CDR2 SYGVKD. The CDR3 spells CAAKGGGMSSYNEQFF. The CDR3 coding sequence is TGTGCCGCCAAAGGCGGAGGAATGAGCTCCTACAATGAGCAGTTCTTC.

Worth noting for this clonotype: A read error may be the cause here, since a much bigger clone is one base away. This chain connects TRBV25-1 to TRBJ1-4; 7 nucleotides agree with TRBD1. The CDR3 length is 14 residues. Per the germline V gene, CDR1 is MGHDK and CDR2 is SYGVNS. Here the CDR3 DNA reads TGTGCCAGCAGTCAGACAGGGTCTAATGAAAAACGGTTTTTT. Its protein is CASSQTGSNEKRFF.

This clonotype was picked up many times. Written as DNA, the CDR3 is TGTGCCAGCAGCCAAGCCACCGGGATTCCTTCCTACGAGCAGTACTTC. Translated: CASSQATGIPSYEQYF. The chain carries TRBV6-1 and TRBJ2-7; D may be TRBD2 (5 bases). CDR3 length equals 16 residues. Germline V lookup: CDR1 MNHNS, CDR2 SASEGT. V lost 6 bases and J lost 1, with 19 bases in between.